This T cell receptor (beta chain) is drawn from a study of blood T cells in healthy people across ages. Study-wide points: Roughly linearly, TCR beta diversity per million T cells fell as age increased.

PCR was performed a second time for about 7 to 11 cycles using a sample-barcoded 5' primer and a J-beta primer mix. TCRdb independently ran MiXCR on the 5' RACE reads; one entry per CDR3 protein. The sample has more than 1.4 million distinct CDR3 sequences, approximately 38% seen once. In this sample, this clonotype turned up once. Its target is not known. Donors were healthy Caucasian individuals from Russia aged about 6 to 90. The CDR3 extends over 15 amino acids. CDR1 SNHLY and CDR2 FYNNEI come from the germline V gene. J gave up 10 bases and V 7 bases, and 16 bases lay outside the gene matches. The material sequenced was blood. This TCR came from a woman aged 18-29 years in good health. This rearrangement joins TRBV2 to TRBJ2-1; 7 bases fit TRBD2. The CDR3 sequence is CASNPGTTSPREQFF. In DNA, the CDR3 is TGTGCCAGCAATCCCGGGACTACATCTCCACGGGAGCAGTTCTTC.